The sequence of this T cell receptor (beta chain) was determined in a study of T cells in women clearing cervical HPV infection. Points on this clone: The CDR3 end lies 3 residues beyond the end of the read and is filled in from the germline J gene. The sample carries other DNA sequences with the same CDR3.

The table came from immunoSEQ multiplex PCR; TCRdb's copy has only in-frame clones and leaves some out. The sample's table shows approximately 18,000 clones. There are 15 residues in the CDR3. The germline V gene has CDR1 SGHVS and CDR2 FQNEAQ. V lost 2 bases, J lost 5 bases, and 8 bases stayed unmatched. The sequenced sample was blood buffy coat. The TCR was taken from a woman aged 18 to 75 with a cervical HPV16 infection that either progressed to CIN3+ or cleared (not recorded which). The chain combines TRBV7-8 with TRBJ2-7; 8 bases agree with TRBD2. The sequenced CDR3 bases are TGTGCCAGCAGCTTAAGCAGCGGGAGTGGGGACGAG. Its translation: CASSLSSGSGDE. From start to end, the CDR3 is CASSLSSGSGDEQYF.